This passage covers 2 T cell receptor beta chains from one sample sequenced in a study of blood T cell repertoires in COVID-19 (dated by TCRdb to about 2020). Preparation of the library involved the immunoSEQ multiplex PCR assay. In TCRdb, the immuneACCESS table is reduced to in-frame sequences with V and J assigned. These tables do not hold every clone; where another copy was compared, an unresolved V gene accounts for under half, and the others remain unexplained. The sample profile shows 150,000 to 200,000 clones; around 87% of them were found once. Of the sample, about 0.95% is held by the ten largest clones. Specimen: peripheral blood. The source is a woman under 30 who had recovered from COVID-19.

V is TRBV2 and J is TRBJ1-5, with 7 nucleotides matching TRBD1. In germline, CDR1 is SNHLY, CDR2 FYNNEI. The CDR3 consists of 16 residues. V shed 8 bases and J 0 bases; nucleotides not matched to a gene: 10. In DNA, the CDR3 is TGTGCCAGCGTACAAGGGACAGACTATAGCAATCAGCCCCAGCATTTT. The encoded protein is CASVQGTDYSNQPQHF.

This clone was recorded once. CDR3 DNA sequence: TGTGCCACCCAATCCCCCGGGGGGGGAGGACAGCCCCAGCATTTT. It is translated as CATQSPGGGGQPQHF. V and J are TRBV15 and TRBJ1-5; D may be TRBD1 (5 bases). The CDR3 spans 15 residues. With 8 bases removed from V and 7 bases from J, the gap between germline ends came to 21 bases. In germline, CDR1 is LNHNV, CDR2 YYDKDF (reference sequence). The entire variable domain, with the rest obtained from reference TRBV15 and TRBJ1-5, is as follows: DAMVIQNPRYQVTQFGKPVTLSCSQTLNHNVMYWYQQKSSQAPKLLFHYYDKDFNNEADTPDNFQSRRPNTSFCFLDIRSPGLGDTAMYLCATQSPGGGGQPQHFGDGTRLSIL.